Listed below are T cell receptor beta chains from one sample, sequenced in a study of cytomegalovirus exposure and HLA in healthy donors. Using immunoSEQ multiplex PCR, the repertoire was profiled, and TCRdb retains in-frame clones only, with some absent. The sample contains 100,000 to 150,000 clones, over 70% of which appear only once. The sequenced sample was PBMCs. The receptors here all came from a woman between 40 and 55 years old in good health and CMV-seronegative. The CDR3 runs from the conserved cysteine through the conserved F or W. The order of the fields is D gene, clone size, V gene, J gene, CDR3 DNA, CDR3 protein. D genes are given only for firm matches. Clone size is given for some rows only: seen once, a few or many times, or a class if the clone is expanded.

d_call: TRBD2
clone_size: once
v_call: TRBV27
j_call: TRBJ2-3
cdr3_nt: TGTGCCAGCAGTACCCTGGCTAGCGGGGGGGCCCCAGATACGCAGTATTTT
cdr3_aa: CASSTLASGGAPDTQYF

d_call: -
clone_size: -
v_call: TRBV30
j_call: TRBJ2-1
cdr3_nt: TGTGCCTGGAGTCTTGCGGGATCCGGCCGGGAATTCTTC
cdr3_aa: CAWSLAGSGREFF

d_call: TRBD1
clone_size: -
v_call: TRBV9
j_call: TRBJ1-1
cdr3_nt: TGTGCCAGCAGCATATCCGGGACAGGCTCCTTTATTTTT
cdr3_aa: CASSISGTGSFIF

d_call: -
clone_size: -
v_call: TRBV6-1
j_call: TRBJ1-1
cdr3_nt: TGTGCCAGCAGTGCCCGTGGACGGGGCTGGCGGGGAAACACTGAAGCTTTCTTT
cdr3_aa: CASSARGRGWRGNTEAFF

d_call: -
clone_size: -
v_call: TRBV5-6
j_call: TRBJ2-5
cdr3_nt: TGTGCCAGCAGCTTTCTTGCTAGGAAAGAGACCCAGTACTTC
cdr3_aa: CASSFLARKETQYF

d_call: -
clone_size: -
v_call: TRBV9
j_call: TRBJ2-2
cdr3_nt: TGTGCCAGCAGCGTACTCGCAGGGGCCTCCTCCGGGGAGCTGTTTTTT
cdr3_aa: CASSVLAGASSGELFF

d_call: -
clone_size: -
v_call: TRBV9
j_call: TRBJ2-5
cdr3_nt: TGTGCCAGCAGCGTAGGTATTAGCGGACAAGAGACCCAGTACTTC
cdr3_aa: CASSVGISGQETQYF

d_call: TRBD2
clone_size: -
v_call: TRBV19
j_call: TRBJ2-3
cdr3_nt: TGTGCCAGTTCTATCGGACTAGCGGGAGGGGGAGATACGCAGTATTTT
cdr3_aa: CASSIGLAGGGDTQYF

d_call: TRBD2
clone_size: -
v_call: TRBV11-3
j_call: TRBJ2-1
cdr3_nt: TGTGCCAGCAGCTTAGCCAGCGGGGGGACGATTGAGCAGTTCTTC
cdr3_aa: CASSLASGGTIEQFF

d_call: TRBD1
clone_size: few
v_call: TRBV19
j_call: TRBJ2-7
cdr3_nt: TGTGCCAGTAGTTCCCGGACAGGACCCTACGAGCAGTACTTC
cdr3_aa: CASSSRTGPYEQYF

d_call: -
clone_size: -
v_call: TRBV29-1
j_call: TRBJ2-6
cdr3_nt: TGCAGCGTTGAGATCTCTGGGGCCAACGGCCTGACTTTC
cdr3_aa: CSVEISGANGLTF

d_call: TRBD1
clone_size: -
v_call: TRBV7-9
j_call: TRBJ2-5
cdr3_nt: TGTGCCAGCAGCCGACAGGGCCCAGAGACCCAGTACTTC
cdr3_aa: CASSRQGPETQYF

d_call: -
clone_size: -
v_call: TRBV9
j_call: TRBJ2-2
cdr3_nt: TGTGCCAGCAGCGATAGAGGGGGTACCACCGGGGAGCTGTTTTTT
cdr3_aa: CASSDRGGTTGELFF

d_call: -
clone_size: -
v_call: TRBV27
j_call: TRBJ2-1
cdr3_nt: TGTGCCAGCAGTTTATTCGGGAGAGACAATGAGCAGTTCTTC
cdr3_aa: CASSLFGRDNEQFF

d_call: TRBD1
clone_size: -
v_call: TRBV28
j_call: TRBJ1-5
cdr3_nt: TGTGCCAGCAGTGGGGGACAGTTGAGCAATCAGCCCCAGCATTTT
cdr3_aa: CASSGGQLSNQPQHF

d_call: -
clone_size: once
v_call: TRBV29-1
j_call: TRBJ2-7
cdr3_nt: TGCAGCGTTGTGAGGCCCGGGGTCTACGAGCAGTACTTC
cdr3_aa: CSVVRPGVYEQYF

d_call: -
clone_size: few
v_call: TRBV27
j_call: TRBJ1-2
cdr3_nt: TGTGCCAGCAGTTCCGCAGGGGTAAACTATGGCTACACCTTC
cdr3_aa: CASSSAGVNYGYTF

d_call: -
clone_size: -
v_call: TRBV19
j_call: TRBJ1-2
cdr3_nt: TGTGCCAGTAGTCCGGGTGAAGGGGCTTGGTATGGCTACACCTTC
cdr3_aa: CASSPGEGAWYGYTF

d_call: TRBD2
clone_size: -
v_call: TRBV7-3
j_call: TRBJ2-3
cdr3_nt: TGTGCCAGCAGTCCGTGGGGGGGGATAGACACAGATACGCAGTATTTT
cdr3_aa: CASSPWGGIDTDTQYF

d_call: TRBD1
clone_size: few
v_call: TRBV28
j_call: TRBJ1-2
cdr3_nt: TGTGCCAGCAGGTCGGGACAGGGTATAAACTATGGCTACACCTTC
cdr3_aa: CASRSGQGINYGYTF

d_call: -
clone_size: once
v_call: TRBV5-4
j_call: TRBJ1-1
cdr3_nt: TGTGCCAGCAGCTGGGGGGGCACTGAAGCTTTCTTT
cdr3_aa: CASSWGGTEAFF

d_call: TRBD1
clone_size: -
v_call: TRBV27
j_call: TRBJ2-7
cdr3_nt: TGTGCCAGCATATCCAGGGGGCCCTACGAGCAGTACTTC
cdr3_aa: CASISRGPYEQYF

d_call: -
clone_size: -
v_call: TRBV18
j_call: TRBJ2-1
cdr3_nt: TGTGCCAGCTCACCGCCAGGGGGGAATCACAATGAGCAGTTCTTC
cdr3_aa: CASSPPGGNHNEQFF

d_call: -
clone_size: -
v_call: TRBV28
j_call: TRBJ2-7
cdr3_nt: TGTGCCAGCAGTTCAGGGGGGATGAGCTCCTACGAGCAGTACTTC
cdr3_aa: CASSSGGMSSYEQYF

d_call: -
clone_size: -
v_call: TRBV28
j_call: TRBJ1-2
cdr3_nt: TGTGCCAGCAGGTCACAGGGTTTGGGCTACACCTTC
cdr3_aa: CASRSQGLGYTF

d_call: TRBD1
clone_size: -
v_call: TRBV18
j_call: TRBJ1-1
cdr3_nt: TGTGCCAGCTCACCTCAGGGGGAGATGAACACTGAAGCTTTCTTT
cdr3_aa: CASSPQGEMNTEAFF

d_call: -
clone_size: -
v_call: TRBV29-1
j_call: TRBJ2-7
cdr3_nt: TGCAGCGTTGAGCCCCTCGGAGGCGAGCAGTACTTC
cdr3_aa: CSVEPLGGEQYF

d_call: TRBD1
clone_size: -
v_call: TRBV28
j_call: TRBJ2-7
cdr3_nt: TGTGCCAGCAGCCCCGGGACAGATAATTTCGAGCAGTACTTC
cdr3_aa: CASSPGTDNFEQYF

d_call: TRBD1
clone_size: -
v_call: TRBV5-1
j_call: TRBJ1-2
cdr3_nt: TGCGCCAGCAGCTTGGAAGGGACAGGGCTTTTCTACTATGGCTACACCTTC
cdr3_aa: CASSLEGTGLFYYGYTF

d_call: TRBD1
clone_size: -
v_call: TRBV28
j_call: TRBJ1-1
cdr3_nt: TGTGCCAGCAGTCCCTCGGACAGGGACCTAGAAGCTTTCTTT
cdr3_aa: CASSPSDRDLEAFF

d_call: -
clone_size: -
v_call: TRBV4-1
j_call: TRBJ2-1
cdr3_nt: TGCGCCAGCAGCCAAGATAACGGACTTGGCCCCTACAATGAGCAGTTCTTC
cdr3_aa: CASSQDNGLGPYNEQFF

d_call: -
clone_size: -
v_call: TRBV11-2
j_call: TRBJ2-7
cdr3_nt: TGTGCCAGCAGCTCACAGGTATCCTACGAGCAGTACTTC
cdr3_aa: CASSSQVSYEQYF

d_call: -
clone_size: -
v_call: TRBV11-1
j_call: TRBJ1-1
cdr3_nt: TGTGCCAGCAGCCCGTGGTGGGGCGACGAGAACACTGAAGCTTTCTTT
cdr3_aa: CASSPWWGDENTEAFF

d_call: -
clone_size: -
v_call: TRBV27
j_call: TRBJ2-3
cdr3_nt: TGTGCCAGCAGTTTATCGATCCCGGCAGCGATAGGCACAGATACGCAGTATTTT
cdr3_aa: CASSLSIPAAIGTDTQYF

d_call: -
clone_size: -
v_call: TRBV5-1
j_call: TRBJ2-7
cdr3_nt: TGCGCCAGCAGCTTTCAGGCCCCCGAAGGCGAGCAGTACTTC
cdr3_aa: CASSFQAPEGEQYF

d_call: TRBD1
clone_size: -
v_call: TRBV6-5
j_call: TRBJ2-7
cdr3_nt: TGTGCCAGCAGTTACGACAGGGACAGCTCCTACGAGCAGTACTTC
cdr3_aa: CASSYDRDSSYEQYF

d_call: TRBD1
clone_size: -
v_call: TRBV9
j_call: TRBJ1-3
cdr3_nt: TGTGCCAGCAGCGTAGGTCGGACAGGGGGCGGAAACACCATATATTTT
cdr3_aa: CASSVGRTGGGNTIYF

d_call: TRBD1
clone_size: -
v_call: TRBV7-9
j_call: TRBJ1-2
cdr3_nt: TGTGCCAGCAGCCACAGTGGCGGGACAGTCTCCTTC
cdr3_aa: CASSHSGGTVSF

d_call: TRBD1
clone_size: -
v_call: TRBV7-9
j_call: TRBJ1-3
cdr3_nt: TGTGCCAGCAGCCCACGGACAGGTGTCTTTGGAAACACCATATATTTT
cdr3_aa: CASSPRTGVFGNTIYF

d_call: TRBD2
clone_size: -
v_call: TRBV5-4
j_call: TRBJ2-5
cdr3_nt: TGTGCCAGCAGCATCGGACTAGCGGGATCGGAGACCCAGTACTTC
cdr3_aa: CASSIGLAGSETQYF

d_call: -
clone_size: -
v_call: TRBV6-6
j_call: TRBJ1-5
cdr3_nt: TGTGCCAGCAGTCTAAACAGGGCTGGGAGCAATCAGCCCCAGCATTTT
cdr3_aa: CASSLNRAGSNQPQHF

d_call: -
clone_size: -
v_call: TRBV5-1
j_call: TRBJ2-5
cdr3_nt: TGCGCCAGCAGCTTGGGGGTCGGGGAGACCCAGTACTTC
cdr3_aa: CASSLGVGETQYF

d_call: TRBD1
clone_size: few
v_call: TRBV7-9
j_call: TRBJ1-2
cdr3_nt: TGTGCCAGCAGCTTCCAATCACAGGGGGCGCAAGGCTACACCTTC
cdr3_aa: CASSFQSQGAQGYTF

d_call: TRBD2
clone_size: -
v_call: TRBV9
j_call: TRBJ2-5
cdr3_nt: TGTGCCAGCAGCGTAGGGGGACTAGCGCAGTGGGAGACCCAGTACTTC
cdr3_aa: CASSVGGLAQWETQYF

d_call: -
clone_size: -
v_call: TRBV6-5
j_call: TRBJ1-1
cdr3_nt: TGTGCCAGCAGTTACTCAGGCGGGTGGGACACTGAAGCTTTCTTT
cdr3_aa: CASSYSGGWDTEAFF

d_call: -
clone_size: once
v_call: TRBV2
j_call: TRBJ2-7
cdr3_nt: TGTGCCAGCAGTGAAAGCATAGGGGTCTCCTACGAGCAGTACTTC
cdr3_aa: CASSESIGVSYEQYF

d_call: TRBD1
clone_size: -
v_call: TRBV5-1
j_call: TRBJ1-2
cdr3_nt: TGCGCCAGCAGCTTGGGACAGGGTGGCTATGGCTACACCTTC
cdr3_aa: CASSLGQGGYGYTF

d_call: TRBD2
clone_size: once
v_call: TRBV29-1
j_call: TRBJ2-1
cdr3_nt: TGCACCCTAACGGGGTCCACGGGAGGAGGTGAGCAGTTCTTC
cdr3_aa: CTLTGSTGGGEQFF

d_call: -
clone_size: -
v_call: TRBV21-1
j_call: TRBJ1-2
cdr3_nt: TGTGCCAGCAGCAAAATCGGGCAGGGTTATTATGGCTACACCTTC
cdr3_aa: CASSKIGQGYYGYTF

d_call: TRBD1
clone_size: -
v_call: TRBV11-3
j_call: TRBJ2-1
cdr3_nt: TGTGCCAGCTCTGCAGGACAGGGGGAATTCGATGAGCAGTTCTTC
cdr3_aa: CASSAGQGEFDEQFF

d_call: -
clone_size: once
v_call: TRBV27
j_call: TRBJ1-1
cdr3_nt: TGTGCCAGCAGCCCGGCGGTAGGGGGTAAGAGCACTGAAGCTTTCTTT
cdr3_aa: CASSPAVGGKSTEAFF

d_call: -
clone_size: -
v_call: TRBV7-3
j_call: TRBJ1-2
cdr3_nt: TGTGCCAGCAGCCTAAGGCGGGAGTCTGGCTACACCTTC
cdr3_aa: CASSLRRESGYTF

d_call: TRBD1
clone_size: -
v_call: TRBV18
j_call: TRBJ1-2
cdr3_nt: TGTGCCAGCTCACAACCGACAGGGGATGGCTACACCTTC
cdr3_aa: CASSQPTGDGYTF

d_call: -
clone_size: few
v_call: TRBV9
j_call: TRBJ1-4
cdr3_nt: TGTGCCAGCAGGGCTGGCCAGGCAACTAATGAAAAACTGTTTTTT
cdr3_aa: CASRAGQATNEKLFF

d_call: TRBD2
clone_size: -
v_call: TRBV27
j_call: TRBJ2-7
cdr3_nt: TGTGCCGGCAGTCCCCCTAGCGGGAGTCCGTACGAGCAGTACTTC
cdr3_aa: CAGSPPSGSPYEQYF

d_call: -
clone_size: -
v_call: TRBV5-6
j_call: TRBJ2-7
cdr3_nt: TGTGCCAGCAGCTTGGGGACATCCGTCTACGAGCAGTACTTC
cdr3_aa: CASSLGTSVYEQYF

d_call: -
clone_size: -
v_call: TRBV30
j_call: TRBJ1-1
cdr3_nt: TGTGCCTGGACGGGTTGGGTGGAGAACACTGAAGCTTTCTTT
cdr3_aa: CAWTGWVENTEAFF

d_call: -
clone_size: once
v_call: TRBV6-5
j_call: TRBJ1-4
cdr3_nt: TGTGCCAGCAGTTACTCGGCAGGGCTTAATGAAAAACTGTTTTTT
cdr3_aa: CASSYSAGLNEKLFF

d_call: -
clone_size: -
v_call: TRBV28
j_call: TRBJ2-7
cdr3_nt: TGTGCCAGCTTGAGCGGCATCCTTTCCTACGAGCAGTACTTC
cdr3_aa: CASLSGILSYEQYF

d_call: TRBD2
clone_size: -
v_call: TRBV27
j_call: TRBJ2-1
cdr3_nt: TGTGCCAGCCTGAGCGGGAGTTCTTTGAATGAGCAGTTCTTC
cdr3_aa: CASLSGSSLNEQFF